A single sample gave rise to the 32 T cell receptor beta chains below, sequenced in a study of identical twins (TCRdb year 2016). The receptor library was made with 5' RACE. Sequenced using an Illumina HiSeq 2000. Using fastp trimming at Q25 and MiXCR clonotype assembly, TCRdb reanalyzed the public sequencing data and kept in-frame beta chains. Merged by CDR3 protein, the rows form single entries marked with the most common genes and DNA. For this sample there are about 890,000 distinct CDR3 sequences; about 12% appear just once. Together, the top ten hold under 2% of the sample. A further study also used this sample, focusing on yellow fever vaccine responses in identical twins.

The sample was PBMCs. Source of these receptors: a woman aged 18-29 years in good health.

This clonotype has at least ten counts. The chain has TRBV7-2 and TRBJ2-7, with TRBD2 matching 9 bases. The CDR3 spans 15 residues. Germline lookup yields CDR1 SGHTA and CDR2 FQGNSA. V shed 3 bases and J 3 bases; nucleotides not matched to a gene: 6. Here the CDR3 reads CASSLGTSLIYEQYF. The CDR3 DNA follows: TGTGCCAGCAGCTTGGGGACTAGCCTTATCTACGAGCAGTACTTC.

The chain is built from TRBV5-1 and TRBJ2-1, with D uncertain. The length of the CDR3 is 14 residues. The V gene lost 4 bases and the J gene lost 2 bases, with 10 bases spanning the gap. Germline V CDR1 and CDR2: SGHRS, YFSETQ. As DNA, the CDR3 is TGCGCCAGCAGCAAAGAGCCTACCTACAATGAGCAGTTCTTC. Residues: CASSKEPTYNEQFF.

This clonotype has a count of ten or more. The J gene is TRBJ2-1, the V gene TRBV5-8; D gene ambiguous. The germline CDR1 and CDR2 sequences are SGHTS and YDEGEE. V was clipped by 3 bases and J by 5 bases, with 6 bases between them. The CDR3 has 12 residues. CDR3: CASSSPDNEQFF. The DNA of the CDR3 is TGTGCCAGCAGCTCTCCCGACAATGAGCAGTTCTTC.

The chain joins TRBV12-3 or TRBV12-4 to TRBJ1-4; D gene ambiguous. The V gene lost 6 bases and the J gene lost 8 bases, with 19 bases spanning the gap. The CDR3 sequence is 15 residues long. CDR3 protein: CASSFAGGSREKLFF. CDR3 DNA sequence: TGTGCCAGCAGCTTTGCGGGTGGGTCGAGAGAAAAACTGTTTTTT.

The chain couples TRBV2 to TRBJ2-1; a weak D match, TRBD2 (5 bases). Germline V lookup: CDR1 SNHLY, CDR2 FYNNEI. Trimming pared 1 base from V and 9 bases from J, leaving 13 bases between. This CDR3 is 14 amino acids long. DNA of the CDR3: TGTGCCAGCAGTGAAGAGAGGGTTAGGGTTGAGCAGTTCTTC. Its translation: CASSEERVRVEQFF.

There are a few counts of this clonotype. The chain carries TRBV20-1 and TRBJ2-7; 7 bases line up with TRBD2. V lost 6 bases, J lost 1 base, and 9 bases stayed unmatched. From germline, CDR1 is DFQATT and CDR2 SNEGSKA (reference sequence). This CDR3 has 14 amino acids. The CDR3 region is CSATRGGLSYEQYF. The CDR3 DNA reads as TGCAGTGCCACCCGCGGGGGTTTGTCCTACGAGCAGTACTTC.

The sample holds a few counts of this clonotype. This chain uses TRBV28 with TRBJ2-5; TRBD2 agrees at 13 bases. The germline V gene has CDR1 MDHEN and CDR2 SYDVKM. The ends lost 5 bases at V and 4 bases at J; junction bases unmatched: 10. This CDR3 is 17 amino acids long. CDR3 DNA sequence: TGTGCCAGCAGTCCTACTAGCGGGGGGGCTTGGCGAGAGACCCAGTACTTC. It is translated as CASSPTSGGAWRETQYF.

This rearrangement joins TRBV2 to TRBJ2-2; 11 bases fit TRBD2. There are 18 residues in the CDR3. Trimming cost V 6 bases and J 0 bases; bases outside gene matches: 9. CDR1 and CDR2 from the germline V gene are SNHLY and FYNNEI. The CDR3 is CASRTPGLADANTGELFF. CDR3 sequence (DNA): TGTGCCAGCAGGACGCCGGGACTAGCGGACGCGAACACCGGGGAGCTGTTTTTT.

The table lists this clonotype with a few counts. V gene TRBV12-5 combines with J gene TRBJ2-1; tentatively, D is TRBD1 or TRBD2 (5 bases each). This CDR3 has 13 residues. CDR1 is LGHNT and CDR2 is FRNRAP in the germline V gene. V was pared by 5 bases and J by 6 bases, with 11 bases between. The CDR3 protein is CASGPFGANEQFF. The CDR3 nucleotides read TGTGCTAGTGGTCCCTTCGGGGCCAATGAGCAGTTCTTC.

This clonotype was picked up many times. The rearrangement uses TRBV12-3 or TRBV12-4 and TRBJ1-1; 9 nucleotides match TRBD1. There are 16 residues in the CDR3. Trimming cost V 6 bases and J 0 bases; bases outside gene matches: 8. The CDR3 here is CASSLAGTGMNTEAFF. The CDR3 bases are TGTGCCAGCAGCCTGGCTGGGACAGGGATGAACACTGAAGCTTTCTTT.

The chain employs TRBV7-9 and TRBJ1-3; D remains ambiguous. Trimming took 6 bases from V and 0 from J, leaving 9 bases between them. The length of the CDR3 is 14 residues. Germline lookup yields CDR1 SEHNR and CDR2 FQNEAQ (reference sequence). The CDR3 sequence: CASRPGRSGNTIYF. The CDR3 DNA is TGTGCCAGCAGGCCGGGCCGCTCTGGAAACACCATATATTTT.

The chain links TRBV20-1 to TRBJ2-5; no firm D call. This CDR3 has 12 amino acids. Trimming left V 1 base short and J 5 bases short, with 8 bases between. Germline CDR1 DFQATT, CDR2 SNEGSKA (reference sequence). The CDR3 region is CSARVAEETQYF. Here the CDR3 DNA reads TGCAGTGCTAGAGTCGCGGAGGAGACCCAGTACTTC.

This clonotype was detected a few times. The V and J genes are TRBV12-3 or TRBV12-4 and TRBJ1-1; D unclear. Deletions cut 6 bases from V and 2 bases from J, with 16 bases between. CDR3 length: 15 residues. The CDR3 region has the DNA TGTGCCAGCAGCCCCCGGGCCGGACGTAACACTGAAGCTTTCTTT. Protein: CASSPRAGRNTEAFF.

This clonotype was observed many times. In DNA form, the CDR3 reads TGTGCCAGCACCTTGAGCGGGAGTCCCTACAATGAGCAGTTCTTC. Translation: CASTLSGSPYNEQFF. The chain joins TRBV12-3 or TRBV12-4 to TRBJ2-1, with TRBD2 matching 8 bases. The V and J ends lost 7 bases and 2 bases, in that order; junction bases with no gene match: 7. The CDR3 sequence is 15 residues long.

The chain uses TRBV5-1 and TRBJ2-1; 8 bases agree with TRBD2. Per the germline V gene, CDR1 is SGHRS and CDR2 is YFSETQ. The CDR3 sequence is 17 residues long. J gave up 6 bases and V 4 bases, and 15 bases lay outside the gene matches. The CDR3 nucleotides read TGCGCCAGCAGCAATTTGGGAGCCGGGAGGGCCTCCAATGAGCAGTTCTTC. Protein: CASSNLGAGRASNEQFF.

The rearrangement uses TRBV2 and TRBJ2-5, with TRBD2 matching 8 bases. J gave up 7 bases and V 4 bases, and 8 bases lay outside the gene matches. The CDR3 runs to 14 residues. Germline CDR1 SNHLY, CDR2 FYNNEI. The CDR3 DNA reads TGTGCCAGCAGTGCCGGGGGGGCCATTGGGACCCAGTACTTC. Translated, it gives CASSAGGAIGTQYF. Filled out from reference TRBV2 and TRBJ2-5, the complete variable domain reads EPEVTQTPSHQVTQMGQEVILRCVPISNHLYFYWYRQILGQKVEFLVSFYNNEISEKSEIFDDQFSVERPDGSNFTLKIRSTKLEDSAMYFCASSAGGAIGTQYFGPGTRLLVL.

The chain uses TRBV5-1 and TRBJ1-4; 10 nucleotides agree with TRBD1. The CDR3 consists of 15 residues. Germline loops: CDR1 SGHRS, CDR2 YFSETQ. V was clipped by 4 bases and J by 7 bases; unmatched bases: 7. DNA for the CDR3: TGCGCCAGCAGCACAGACAGGGGGCAAGGTGAAAAACTGTTTTTT. It encodes CASSTDRGQGEKLFF.

This clonotype was recorded at least ten times. The J gene is TRBJ2-1, the V gene TRBV28; D possibly corresponds to TRBD2 (6 bases). This CDR3 comprises 15 residues. Looked up from germline, CDR1 is MDHEN and CDR2 is SYDVKM. V was clipped by 2 bases and J by 0 bases, with 8 bases between them. CDR3 amino acids: CASSLVAASYNEQFF. The CDR3 DNA is TGTGCCAGCAGTTTAGTAGCGGCCTCCTACAATGAGCAGTTCTTC. Drawing the rest from reference TRBV28 and TRBJ2-1, the complete variable domain is DVKVTQSSRYLVKRTGEKVFLECVQDMDHENMFWYRQDPGLGLRLIYFSYDVKMKEKGDIPEGYSVSREKKERFSLILESASTNQTSMYLCASSLVAASYNEQFFGPGTRLTVL.

The chain carries TRBV5-1 and TRBJ2-7; tentative D call: TRBD2 (6 bases). V lost 0 bases, J lost 2 bases, and 18 bases lay in between. CDR1 and CDR2 from the germline V gene are SGHRS and YFSETQ. The CDR3 totals 17 residues. CDR3 protein: CASSLEYSGTWAYEQYF. The CDR3 DNA reads TGCGCCAGCAGCTTGGAATATTCCGGGACTTGGGCCTACGAGCAGTACTTC.

This clonotype occurred a few times. The chain uses TRBV24-1 and TRBJ2-2; D is unclear. The CDR3 runs 15 residues. Trimming cost V 3 bases and J 4 bases, with 11 bases left between them. The germline CDR1 and CDR2 sequences are KGHDR and SFDVKD. The CDR3 spells CATSDPSPGTGELFF. The DNA for the CDR3 is TGTGCCACCAGTGATCCGTCCCCAGGCACCGGGGAGCTGTTTTTT.

This clonotype was counted many times. The V gene is TRBV24-1, the J gene TRBJ2-3; D gene uncertain. CDR3 length: 14 amino acids. V dropped 1 base and J dropped 0 bases, with 4 bases sitting between them. The V gene's germline CDR1 is KGHDR and CDR2 SFDVKD. CDR3 DNA sequence: TGTGCCACCAGTGATTTTTCGAGCACAGATACGCAGTATTTT. It translates to CATSDFSSTDTQYF.

This sequence joins TRBV28 and TRBJ2-7; 10 bases fit TRBD1. Trimming took 5 bases from V and 5 from J; bases not matched to a gene: 6. Germline CDR1 is MDHEN and CDR2 is SYDVKM. This CDR3 region has 14 residues. CDR3 loop: CASSHRDRGHEQYF. In nucleotides, the CDR3 is TGTGCCAGCAGTCACCGGGACAGGGGTCACGAGCAGTACTTC.

This clonotype came up a few times. The rearrangement links TRBV5-6 to TRBJ2-5; tentative D call: TRBD1 (7 bases). Germline CDR1 is SGHDT and CDR2 is YYEEEE. The CDR3 loop spans 14 amino acids. V lost 5 bases and J 3 bases, leaving 14 bases between the germline ends. CDR3 sequence (DNA): TGTGCCAGCAGGACAGGGACTTTCAAAGAGACCCAGTACTTC. Residues: CASRTGTFKETQYF.

This clonotype was seen at least ten times. CDR3 bases: TGTGCCAGCAGCCAAGGGAGGGACACTGAAGCTTTCTTT. Translation: CASSQGRDTEAFF. The V gene is TRBV3-1, the J gene TRBJ1-1; no definite D call. With 1 base removed from V and 3 bases from J, the gap between germline ends came to 6 bases. CDR1 and CDR2 (germline): LGHDT, YNNKEL (reference sequence). The CDR3 consists of 13 residues.

This clonotype was seen repeatedly, ten times or more. The CDR3 nucleotides read TGTGCCAGCAGCGACCCCGGGACAGGATCTTACAATGAGCAGTTCTTC. The encoded protein is CASSDPGTGSYNEQFF. This chain joins TRBV7-3 and TRBJ2-1; 8 positions agree with TRBD1. The CDR3 runs to 16 residues. V was pared by 5 bases and J by 4 bases, with 10 bases of the junction left unmatched. The germline V gene has CDR1 SGHTA and CDR2 FQGTGA.

The J gene is TRBJ1-5, the V gene TRBV15; D is possibly TRBD1 (6 bases). This CDR3 is 20 amino acids long. Per germline, CDR1 LNHNV and CDR2 YYDKDF (reference sequence). The germline V and J ends were trimmed by 0 bases and 0 bases, with 21 bases remaining between them. Here the CDR3 reads CATSRDAGGGRTYSNQPQHF. The DNA of the CDR3 is TGTGCCACCAGCAGAGATGCGGGGGGCGGAAGAACCTATAGCAATCAGCCCCAGCATTTT.

The chain is built from TRBV19 and TRBJ2-7; maybe TRBD1 (5 bases). Germline lookup yields CDR1 LNHDA and CDR2 SQIVND (reference sequence). This CDR3 has 14 residues. Trimming shortened V by 5 bases and J by 1 base, and 12 bases separated the two germline ends. CDR3 sequence: CASSWGGMSYEQYF. The CDR3 DNA reads TGTGCCAGTAGTTGGGGCGGAATGTCCTACGAGCAGTACTTC.

The V gene is TRBV5-1, the J gene TRBJ2-1; 9 bases match TRBD1. CDR3 length equals 16 residues. In germline, CDR1 is SGHRS, CDR2 YFSETQ. J lost 6 bases, V lost 4 bases, and 11 bases had no gene match. The CDR3 spells CASSPSGTGYSNEQFF. CDR3 coding DNA: TGCGCCAGCAGCCCGTCCGGGACAGGGTATAGCAATGAGCAGTTCTTC.

DNA for the CDR3: TGCAGTGCTAGAGACGAAGGACTAGCGGCCAATGAGCAGTTCTTC. Translating it yields CSARDEGLAANEQFF. The chain is built from TRBV20-1 and TRBJ2-1, with 10 bases aligning to TRBD2. Germline V lookup: CDR1 DFQATT, CDR2 SNEGSKA (reference sequence). V lost 0 bases, J lost 6 bases, and 5 bases stayed unmatched. The CDR3 runs 15 residues.

This clonotype has a handful of counts. The chain combines TRBV15 with TRBJ2-1; no clear D. The V and J ends lost 3 bases and 0 bases respectively, with 12 bases between them. Looked up from germline, CDR1 is LNHNV and CDR2 is YYDKDF (reference sequence). The CDR3 has 16 amino acids. The CDR3 DNA reads TGTGCCACCAGCAGCGGACGGCAGATCTCCTACAATGAGCAGTTCTTC. Encoded protein: CATSSGRQISYNEQFF.

The CDR3 region has the DNA TGTGCCAGCAGCTTAGTTGCGACAGGGAGGGACGGTTCACCCCTCCACTTT. Protein sequence: CASSLVATGRDGSPLHF. The chain combines TRBV11-2 with TRBJ1-6; 7 positions agree with TRBD1. Germline V gives CDR1 SGHAT, CDR2 FQNNGV. This CDR3 comprises 17 residues. The trim removed 1 base at V and 9 bases at J, leaving 12 bases unmatched. Full variable domain (outside the CDR3, taken from reference TRBV11-2 and TRBJ1-6): EAGVAQSPRYKIIEKRQSVAFWCNPISGHATLYWYQQILGQGPKLLIQFQNNGVVDDSQLPKDRFSAERLKGVDSTLKIQPAKLEDSAVYLCASSLVATGRDGSPLHFGNGTRLTVT.

This clonotype was picked up many times. DNA of the CDR3: TGTGCCAGCAGTCTCACGGGGGATCAGCCCCAGCATTTT. Its translation: CASSLTGDQPQHF. The rearrangement links TRBV12-3 or TRBV12-4 to TRBJ1-5; a possible D gene is TRBD1 (5 bases). The CDR3 loop spans 13 amino acids. The V end lost 5 bases, the J end lost 5 bases, and 10 bases lay between the germline ends.